The TCR beta chain under discussion was sequenced for a study of identical twins. General study points: The study found that models underestimated out-of-frame TCR alpha sharing in monozygotic twins. Less excess twin sharing appeared in beta out-of-frame sequences. Insertion counts were lower in abundant cord blood beta clonotypes, a trend that memory repertoires did not show.

TCRdb fed the 5' RACE reads into MiXCR, producing one record per CDR3 protein. This sample has 1.5 million to 2 million distinct CDR3 sequences, with 25% to 35% found just once. Regarding this clonotype: Its target is unknown.

The TCR was taken from a newborn girl in good health. The sample taken for sequencing was cord blood.

The CDR3 nucleotides are TGCAGTGTTTCCCGGGAGGTTGAAGCTTTCTTT. It is translated as CSVSREVEAFF. The chain is built from TRBV20-1 and TRBJ1-1; D remains unclear. Between the trimmed V and J ends, which lost 7 bases and 7 bases, there was a span of 13 bases. The CDR3 runs 11 residues. Germline V lookup: CDR1 DFQATT, CDR2 SNEGSKA (reference sequence).